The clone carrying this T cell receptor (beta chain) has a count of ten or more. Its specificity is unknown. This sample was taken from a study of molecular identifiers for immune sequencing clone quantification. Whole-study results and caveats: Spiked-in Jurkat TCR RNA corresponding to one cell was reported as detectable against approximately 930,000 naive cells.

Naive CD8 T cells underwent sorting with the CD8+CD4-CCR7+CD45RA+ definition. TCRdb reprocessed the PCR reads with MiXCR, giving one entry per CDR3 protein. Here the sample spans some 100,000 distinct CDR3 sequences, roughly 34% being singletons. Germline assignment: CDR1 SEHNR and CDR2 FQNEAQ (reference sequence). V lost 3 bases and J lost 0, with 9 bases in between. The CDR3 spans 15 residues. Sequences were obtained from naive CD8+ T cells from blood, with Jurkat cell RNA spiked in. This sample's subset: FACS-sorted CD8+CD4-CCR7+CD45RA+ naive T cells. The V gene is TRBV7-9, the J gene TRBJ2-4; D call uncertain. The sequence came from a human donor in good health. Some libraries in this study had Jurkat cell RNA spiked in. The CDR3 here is CASSFDGSAKNIQYF. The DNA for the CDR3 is TGTGCCAGCAGCTTTGACGGCTCAGCCAAAAACATTCAGTACTTC.